This T cell receptor beta chain emerged from a study of blood T cell repertoires in COVID-19 (dated by TCRdb to 2020 to 2022). Background on the whole study: Collaborator samples came from the United States, Italy and Spain and covered acute and convalescent phases of COVID-19. Deeply sampled blood TCRbeta repertoires from subjects exposed to, actively infected with, or recovered from COVID-19 were included in the dataset. Sample metadata almost always included a de-identified subject ID, COVID-19 status, age in years and sex. HLA class I and class II types, where available, came from metadata supplied by the sample provider rather than from assay-based typing. The repertoires were released in a freely available public database meant as a resource for research on the immune response to SARS-CoV-2. Samples were obtained from the ongoing ImmuneRACE study (first 160 participants) and from 1,200 or so subjects provided by 6 global collaborators. The material from the prospective study consisted of cDNA or gDNA derived from T cells, B-cell-depleted T cells, or PBMCs.

From cysteine to phenylalanine, the CDR3 is 20 amino acids long. The entry retains the CDR3 DNA only, 60 bases that are in frame from base 1. For this chain, trimming is 1 base at the V end and 0 bases at the J end, and the number of junction bases without a gene match is 12. The germline V gene provides CDR1 SGHVS and CDR2 FQNEAQ. Participants in the prospective study were enrolled through a virtual design, were aged about 18 to 100 years, and lived in roughly 24 United States geographic areas. Cohort assignment in the prospective study relied on participant-reported clinical history from a screening survey and a study questionnaire. Recovered participants in ImmuneRACE Cohort 3 were defined by two consecutive negative NP/OP PCR tests, clearance by a healthcare professional, or resolution of symptoms. Each participant in the prospective study had whole blood, serum and a nasopharyngeal or oropharyngeal swab collected by mobile phlebotomists. Additional blood draws and questionnaires over an approximately two-month period could optionally be provided by prospective study participants. Before DNA extraction, blood samples from the prospective study were shipped at room temperature or frozen.

TCRbeta CDR3 regions were amplified from genomic DNA using the immunoSEQ Assay, a bias-controlled multiplex PCR. Regarding the original processing steps: Nucleated cell counts per sample were estimated from amplification of reference gene primers within the assay. Sequence reads were collapsed and filtered to measure the absolute abundance of every unique TCRbeta CDR3 rearrangement. For each sample, productive Simpson clonality was calculated by taking the square root of Simpson's diversity index across productive rearrangements. TCRdb's version of the immuneACCESS table is confined to in-frame rearrangements and falls short of the full clone set. An unresolved V gene accounts for under half of the shortfall where checked; the remainder is of unknown origin. That table is the source of V, J and clone size, and D and trimming were worked out from the DNA. The sample data list about 150,000 clones, and around four fifths of these were observed just once. 6.2% of the sample is held by the ten biggest clonotypes.

In regard to this clone: Its antigen specificity is not known. No per-base quality is available; no much larger clone lies one base away.

The study at large found these results: The quantity of clinical and demographic metadata differed by source and by participant and was supplied without curation.

The clonotype originates from a woman in her thirties or forties who had recovered from COVID-19. Sequencing was done on a sample of PBMCs or T cells enriched from blood (not recorded which). The rearranged chain carries TRBV7-8 and TRBJ2-1; 10 bases in the junction line up with TRBD2. Here is the DNA: TGTGCCAGCAGCTTAGTTTTTCTAGCGGGAGTTGGGAGCTCCTACAATGAGCAGTTCTTC. Its protein reads: CASSLVFLAGVGSSYNEQFF.